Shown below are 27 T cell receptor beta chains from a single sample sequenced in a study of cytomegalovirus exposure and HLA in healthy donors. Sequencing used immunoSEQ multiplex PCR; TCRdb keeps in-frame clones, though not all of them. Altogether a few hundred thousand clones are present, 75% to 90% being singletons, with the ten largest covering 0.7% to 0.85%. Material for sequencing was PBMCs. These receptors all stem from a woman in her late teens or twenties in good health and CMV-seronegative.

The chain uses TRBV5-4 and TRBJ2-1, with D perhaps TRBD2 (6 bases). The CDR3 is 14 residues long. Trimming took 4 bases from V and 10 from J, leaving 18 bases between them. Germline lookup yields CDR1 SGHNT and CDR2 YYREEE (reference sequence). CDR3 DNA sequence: TGTGCCAGCAGCCCCGGGACGGACTACCGCGAGCAGTTCTTC. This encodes CASSPGTDYREQFF.

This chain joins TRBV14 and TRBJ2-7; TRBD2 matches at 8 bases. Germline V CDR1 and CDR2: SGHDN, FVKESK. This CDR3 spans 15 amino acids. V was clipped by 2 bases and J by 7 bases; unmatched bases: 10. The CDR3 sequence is CASSQLSRGAWEQYF. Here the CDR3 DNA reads TGTGCCAGCAGCCAATTGTCGCGGGGGGCTTGGGAGCAGTACTTC. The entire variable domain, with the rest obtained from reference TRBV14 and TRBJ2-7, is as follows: EAGVTQFPSHSVIEKGQTVTLRCDPISGHDNLYWYRRVMGKEIKFLLHFVKESKQDESGMPNNRFLAERTGGTYSTLKVQPAELEDSGVYFCASSQLSRGAWEQYFGPGTRLTVT.

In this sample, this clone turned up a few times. CDR3 sequence (DNA): TGTGCCAGCTCTCGCGGGGGCGGAGAGAACGAGCAGTACTTC. Residues: CASSRGGGENEQYF. The gene calls are TRBV4-2 and TRBJ2-7, with TRBD2 as a possible D gene (7 bases). This CDR3 is built from 14 residues. Trimming removed 8 bases from V and 5 bases from J, with 19 bases in between. CDR1 LGHNA and CDR2 YNFKEQ come from the germline V gene.

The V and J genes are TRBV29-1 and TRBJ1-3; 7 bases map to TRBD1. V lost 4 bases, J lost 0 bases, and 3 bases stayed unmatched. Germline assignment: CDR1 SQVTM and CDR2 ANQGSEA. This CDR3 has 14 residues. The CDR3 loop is CSVAGTDSGNTIYF. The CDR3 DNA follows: TGCAGCGTTGCCGGGACAGACTCTGGAAACACCATATATTTT.

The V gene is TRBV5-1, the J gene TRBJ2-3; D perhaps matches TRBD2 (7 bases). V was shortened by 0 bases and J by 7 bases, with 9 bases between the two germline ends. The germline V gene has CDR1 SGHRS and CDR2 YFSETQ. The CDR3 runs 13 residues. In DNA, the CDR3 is TGCGCCAGCAGCTTGGTCGGGGGGCATACGCAGTATTTT. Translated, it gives CASSLVGGHTQYF.

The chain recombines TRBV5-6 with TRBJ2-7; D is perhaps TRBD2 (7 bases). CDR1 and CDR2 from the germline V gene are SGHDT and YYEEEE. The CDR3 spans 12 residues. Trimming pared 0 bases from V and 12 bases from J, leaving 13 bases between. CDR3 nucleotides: TGTGCCAGCAGCTTGGGCGGGGGCAACTGGTACTTC. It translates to CASSLGGGNWYF.

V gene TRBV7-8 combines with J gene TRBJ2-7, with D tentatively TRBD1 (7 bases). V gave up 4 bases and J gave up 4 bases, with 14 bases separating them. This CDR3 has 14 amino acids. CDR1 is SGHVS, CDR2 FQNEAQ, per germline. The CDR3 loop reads CASSWESGGYEQYF. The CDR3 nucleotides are TGTGCCAGCAGCTGGGAGTCAGGGGGGTACGAGCAGTACTTC.

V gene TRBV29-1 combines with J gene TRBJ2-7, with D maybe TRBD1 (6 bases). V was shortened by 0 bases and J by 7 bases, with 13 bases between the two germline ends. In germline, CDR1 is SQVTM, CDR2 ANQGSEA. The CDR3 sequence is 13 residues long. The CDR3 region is CSVEDMVGTEQYF. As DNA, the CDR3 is TGCAGCGTTGAAGATATGGTAGGGACAGAGCAGTACTTC.

In nucleotides, the CDR3 is TGTGCCAGCAGGGCCTGGGGGGGGGTAACCTACAATGAGCAGTTCTTC. Its protein product is CASRAWGGVTYNEQFF. The genes are TRBV2 and TRBJ2-1; 7 bases are shared with TRBD2. The CDR3 has 16 residues. CDR1 is SNHLY, CDR2 FYNNEI, per germline. With 6 bases clipped from V and 2 bases from J, the junction kept 10 bases outside the gene matches.

CDR3 loop: CASSQDRGNEKLFF. As DNA, the CDR3 is TGCGCCAGCAGCCAAGACAGGGGAAACGAAAAACTGTTTTTT. The chain couples TRBV4-3 to TRBJ1-4, with D perhaps TRBD1 (6 bases). Trimming removed 0 bases from V and 8 bases from J, with 10 bases in between. The CDR3 runs 14 residues. Per the germline V gene, CDR1 is LGHNA and CDR2 is YSLEER.

CDR3 nucleotides: TGTGCCTGGAGGGAGGCACTGGCAGATACGCAGTATTTT. Its protein product is CAWREALADTQYF. The rearrangement links TRBV30 to TRBJ2-3, with D perhaps matching TRBD2 (5 bases). V gave up 3 bases and J gave up 4 bases, with 11 bases separating them. CDR1 and CDR2 (germline): GTSNPN, SVGIG (reference sequence). The CDR3 sequence is 13 residues long.

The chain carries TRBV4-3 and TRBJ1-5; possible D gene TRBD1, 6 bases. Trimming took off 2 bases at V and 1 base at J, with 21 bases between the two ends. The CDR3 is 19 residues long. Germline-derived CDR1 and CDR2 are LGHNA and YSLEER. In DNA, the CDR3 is TGCGCCAGCAGCCAAAAGATAACAGGGTACGATGTAAGCAATCAGCCCCAGCATTTT. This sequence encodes CASSQKITGYDVSNQPQHF.

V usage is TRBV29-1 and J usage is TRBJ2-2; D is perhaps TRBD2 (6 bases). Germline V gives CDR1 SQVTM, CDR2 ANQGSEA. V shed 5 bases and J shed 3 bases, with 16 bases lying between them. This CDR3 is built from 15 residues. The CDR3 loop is CSVNIGSGYTGELFF. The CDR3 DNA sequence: TGCAGCGTTAACATCGGGAGTGGATACACCGGGGAGCTGTTTTTT.

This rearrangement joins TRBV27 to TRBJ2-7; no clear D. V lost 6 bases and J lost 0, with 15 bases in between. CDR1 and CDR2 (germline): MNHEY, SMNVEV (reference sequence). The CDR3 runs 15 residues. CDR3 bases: TGTGCCAGCAGCTCCACGACCAGGTACTCCTACGAGCAGTACTTC. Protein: CASSSTTRYSYEQYF.

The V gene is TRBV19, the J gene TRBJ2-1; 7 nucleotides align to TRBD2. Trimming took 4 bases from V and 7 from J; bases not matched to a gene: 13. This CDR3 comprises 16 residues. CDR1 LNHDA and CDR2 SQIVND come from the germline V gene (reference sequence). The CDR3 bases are TGTGCCAGTAGTAGCCGGGACTATGCCTCGGGGAATGAGCAGTTCTTC. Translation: CASSSRDYASGNEQFF.

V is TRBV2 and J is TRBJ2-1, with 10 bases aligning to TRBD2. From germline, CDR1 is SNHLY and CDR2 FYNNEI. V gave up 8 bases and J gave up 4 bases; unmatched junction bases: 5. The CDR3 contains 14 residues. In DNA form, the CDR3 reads TGTGCCAGCCCAGGGACTAGCGAATACAATGAGCAGTTCTTC. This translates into CASPGTSEYNEQFF. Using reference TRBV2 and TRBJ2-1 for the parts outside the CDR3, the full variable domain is EPEVTQTPSHQVTQMGQEVILRCVPISNHLYFYWYRQILGQKVEFLVSFYNNEISEKSEIFDDQFSVERPDGSNFTLKIRSTKLEDSAMYFCASPGTSEYNEQFFGPGTRLTVL.

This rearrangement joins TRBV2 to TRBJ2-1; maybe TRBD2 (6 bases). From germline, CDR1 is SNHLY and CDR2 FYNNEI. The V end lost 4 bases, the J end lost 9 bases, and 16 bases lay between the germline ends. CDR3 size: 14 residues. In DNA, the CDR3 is TGTGCCAGCAGTGTCGGGAGTTGGTCCAGTGAGCAGTTCTTC. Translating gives CASSVGSWSSEQFF.

The CDR3 nucleotides read TGTGCCAGCAGGCACAGGGTTGTTTCCTACAATGAGCAGTTCTTC. It codes for CASRHRVVSYNEQFF. The chain carries TRBV7-9 and TRBJ2-1, with a tentative D call TRBD1 (6 bases). CDR3 length: 15 amino acids. CDR1 is SEHNR and CDR2 is FQNEAQ in the germline V gene (reference sequence). Trimming removed 6 bases from V and 1 base from J, with 13 bases in between.

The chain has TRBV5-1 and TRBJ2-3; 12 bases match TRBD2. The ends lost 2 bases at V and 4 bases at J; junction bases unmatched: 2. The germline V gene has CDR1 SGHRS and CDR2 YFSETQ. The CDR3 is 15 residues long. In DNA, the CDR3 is TGCGCCAGCAGCTTCGGACTAGCGGGATCAGATACGCAGTATTTT. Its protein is CASSFGLAGSDTQYF.

CDR3 residues: CAGGVGETQYF. CDR3 coding DNA: TGTGCCGGGGGGGTAGGTGAGACCCAGTACTTC. This sequence joins TRBV6-1 and TRBJ2-5; 7 nucleotides match TRBD2. V trimming: 11 bases; J trimming: 5 bases; junction bases outside the gene matches: 5. The CDR3 runs 11 residues. Germline V gene lookup returns CDR1 MNHNS and CDR2 SASEGT.

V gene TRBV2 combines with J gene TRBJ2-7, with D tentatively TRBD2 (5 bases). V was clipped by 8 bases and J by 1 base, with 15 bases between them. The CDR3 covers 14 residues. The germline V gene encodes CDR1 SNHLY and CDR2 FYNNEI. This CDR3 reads CASLAERGSYEQYF. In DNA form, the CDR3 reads TGTGCCAGCCTCGCGGAACGGGGTTCCTACGAGCAGTACTTC.

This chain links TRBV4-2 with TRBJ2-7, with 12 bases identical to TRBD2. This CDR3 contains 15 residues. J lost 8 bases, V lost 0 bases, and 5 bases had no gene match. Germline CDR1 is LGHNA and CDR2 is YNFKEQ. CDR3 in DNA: TGTGCCAGCAGCCAAGACCTAGCGGGAGGGTTTAAGCAGTACTTC. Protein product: CASSQDLAGGFKQYF.

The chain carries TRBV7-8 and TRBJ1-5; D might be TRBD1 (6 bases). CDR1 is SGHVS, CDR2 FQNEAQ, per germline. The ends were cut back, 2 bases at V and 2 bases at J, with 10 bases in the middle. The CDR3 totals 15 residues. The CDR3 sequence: CASSLSEGGNQPQHF. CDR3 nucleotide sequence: TGTGCCAGCAGCTTATCCGAGGGGGGCAATCAGCCCCAGCATTTT.

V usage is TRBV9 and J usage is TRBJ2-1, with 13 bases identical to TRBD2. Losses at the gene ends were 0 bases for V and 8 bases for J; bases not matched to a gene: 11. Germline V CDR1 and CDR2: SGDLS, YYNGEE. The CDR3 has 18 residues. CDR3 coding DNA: TGTGCCAGCAGCGTAGCGACCGTACTAGCGGGAGGGGTAGATGAGCAGTTCTTC. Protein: CASSVATVLAGGVDEQFF.

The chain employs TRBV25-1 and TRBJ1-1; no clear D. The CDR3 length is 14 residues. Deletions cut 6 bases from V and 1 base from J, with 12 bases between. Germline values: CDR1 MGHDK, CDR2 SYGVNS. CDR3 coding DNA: TGTGCCAGCAGGATTAGCGAACAGAACACTGAAGCTTTCTTT. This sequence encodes CASRISEQNTEAFF.

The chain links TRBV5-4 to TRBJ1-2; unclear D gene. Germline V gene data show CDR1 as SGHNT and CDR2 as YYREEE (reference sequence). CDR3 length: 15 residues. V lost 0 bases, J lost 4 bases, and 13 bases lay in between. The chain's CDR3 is CASSLVPGDFYGYTF. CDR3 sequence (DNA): TGTGCCAGCAGCTTGGTTCCCGGGGATTTCTATGGCTACACCTTC.

The CDR3 region is CASSKGQTLQETQYF. CDR3 DNA: TGCGCCAGCAGCAAGGGACAGACCTTGCAAGAGACCCAGTACTTC. The V and J genes are TRBV5-1 and TRBJ2-5; 7 bases agree with TRBD1. This CDR3 comprises 15 residues. Germline V CDR1 and CDR2: SGHRS, YFSETQ. The ends lost 4 bases at V and 2 bases at J; junction bases unmatched: 8.